This TCR beta chain is drawn from a study of CD8 T cells in ankylosing spondylitis. Of note for this clonotype: The target antigen is unknown.

Per germline, CDR1 SGHRS and CDR2 YFSETQ. The CDR3 totals 16 residues. V was clipped by 7 bases and J by 0 bases, with 17 bases between them. Overall study results and limits: Relatively scarce in peripheral blood, disease-linked clones were CD8+. Apparently characteristic of ankylosing spondylitis blood was a TCR beta motif (under ten highly homologous variants).

TCRdb passed the 5' RACE reads through MiXCR, listing each CDR3 protein once. The sample has fewer than 250,000 distinct CDR3 sequences; about 11% are singletons. Material: blood, either unsorted or a sorted T cell fraction (not recorded which). The chain combines TRBV5-1 with TRBJ1-5, with D perhaps matching TRBD1 (5 bases). This sequence originates from a male donor with ankylosing spondylitis or in good health (not recorded which). The CDR3, as DNA: TGCGCCAGCTCACTTTCAGGGCCACATAGCAATCAGCCCCAGCATTTT. It encodes CASSLSGPHSNQPQHF.